A single sample gave rise to the 20 T cell receptor beta chains below, sequenced in a study of blood T cells in healthy people across ages. The use of a sample-barcoded 5' primer and a J-beta primer mix characterized a second PCR of about 6 to 12 cycles. MiXCR, applied by TCRdb to the 5' RACE reads, yields one record per CDR3 protein. Among 800,000 to 900,000 distinct CDR3 sequences, roughly 60% were seen once, and the ten largest hold about a quarter. The sample taken for sequencing was blood. These receptors all come from a man under 40 in good health.

The genes are TRBV6-6 and TRBJ2-1, with 9 nucleotides matching TRBD2. The CDR3 loop spans 16 amino acids. Germline V gene lookup returns CDR1 MNHNY and CDR2 SVGAGI (reference sequence). Trimming removed 2 bases from V and 0 bases from J; junction bases left unmatched: 2. CDR3 in DNA: TGTGCCAGCAGTTACCTAGCGGGGAGCTCCTACAATGAGCAGTTCTTC. Translated, it gives CASSYLAGSSYNEQFF.

The rearrangement links TRBV7-2 to TRBJ2-1; 9 nucleotides align to TRBD1. V lost 5 bases, J lost 9 bases, and 11 bases stayed unmatched. This CDR3 contains 15 residues. The germline V gene has CDR1 SGHTA and CDR2 FQGNSA. This chain's CDR3 is CASSPIGGTGIEQFF. DNA for the CDR3: TGTGCCAGCAGCCCAATCGGGGGGACAGGGATTGAGCAGTTCTTC.

V and J are TRBV20-1 and TRBJ2-7, with D perhaps matching TRBD2 (7 bases). The germline V and J ends were trimmed by 0 bases and 3 bases, with 21 bases remaining between them. The V gene's germline CDR1 is DFQATT and CDR2 SNEGSKA (reference sequence). CDR3 length: 17 residues. This CDR3 is CSARDLRRGAGFYEQYF. DNA for the CDR3: TGCAGTGCTAGAGATCTGCGTCGGGGGGCGGGTTTCTACGAGCAGTACTTC.

The chain combines TRBV27 with TRBJ1-4; D is uncertain. Trimming left V 4 bases short and J 0 bases short, with 12 bases between. CDR3 length equals 16 residues. Germline V CDR1 and CDR2: MNHEY, SMNVEV (reference sequence). CDR3 region: CASSSRRSATNEKLFF. As DNA, the CDR3 is TGTGCCAGCAGTTCCAGGAGGTCGGCAACTAATGAAAAACTGTTTTTT.

V and J are TRBV5-1 and TRBJ2-3, with D possibly TRBD1 on 6 matching bases. This CDR3 region has 15 residues. CDR1 is SGHRS and CDR2 is YFSETQ in the germline V gene. V was shortened by 2 bases and J by 2 bases, with 12 bases between the two germline ends. DNA for the CDR3: TGCGCCAGCAGCTTCAGGGACAATCCCACAGATACGCAGTATTTT. This encodes CASSFRDNPTDTQYF.

The table lists this clonotype with a few counts. Germline is not matched at one junction end, which may reflect a read error. J is TRBJ2-3 and V is TRBV7-7; maybe TRBD1 (6 bases). Per germline, CDR1 SSHAT and CDR2 FNYEAQ (reference sequence). The CDR3 sequence is 14 residues long. CDR3 in DNA: TGTGCTAGCAGCTTAGACAGGCAAGCGGATACGCAGTATTTT. It specifies CASSLDRQADTQYF.

The V gene is TRBV20-1, the J gene TRBJ1-4, with D perhaps matching TRBD1 (6 bases). The CDR3 totals 12 residues. Germline CDR1 and CDR2: DFQATT and SNEGSKA (reference sequence). V lost 6 bases to trimming and J lost 7 bases, with 12 bases between them. CDR3 in amino acids: CSARGSVEKLFF. As DNA, the CDR3 is TGCAGTGCCAGGGGATCAGTTGAAAAACTGTTTTTT.

The gene calls are TRBV5-1 and TRBJ2-1, with a weak D call TRBD2 (5 bases). The V and J ends lost 1 base and 8 bases respectively, with 13 bases between them. Germline loops: CDR1 SGHRS, CDR2 YFSETQ. This CDR3 is built from 14 residues. The CDR3: CASSLRSGNYEQFF. The CDR3 DNA reads as TGCGCCAGCAGCTTGCGTTCGGGGAATTATGAGCAGTTCTTC.

This clonotype was detected only a few times. The chain uses TRBV7-6 and TRBJ2-7; the D is unclear. The CDR3 is 16 amino acids. Trimming took 0 bases from V and 3 from J, leaving 15 bases between them. Germline V CDR1 and CDR2: SGHVS, FNYEAQ. The CDR3 loop is CASSLAFASPLYEQYF. The CDR3 nucleotides are TGTGCCAGCAGCTTAGCGTTTGCATCCCCACTCTACGAGCAGTACTTC.

This clonotype has ten or more counts. The chain couples TRBV29-1 to TRBJ2-7; D is ambiguous. Germline V CDR1 and CDR2: SQVTM, ANQGSEA. The CDR3 covers 11 residues. Deletions cut 7 bases from V and 0 bases from J, with 7 bases between. The CDR3 bases are TGCAGCGCTACAAGCTCCTACGAGCAGTACTTC. Residues: CSATSSYEQYF.

The rearrangement joins TRBV30 to TRBJ2-7; D unclear. The CDR3 consists of 12 residues. CDR1 GTSNPN and CDR2 SVGIG come from the germline V gene (reference sequence). Trimming stripped 2 bases from V and 7 bases from J, with 12 bases between. This CDR3 is CAWSSSAFEQYF. CDR3 bases: TGTGCCTGGAGTAGTTCAGCCTTTGAGCAGTACTTC.

V gene TRBV6-5 combines with J gene TRBJ2-7; 10 nucleotides agree with TRBD2. The J call may be mistaken, given a closer DNA end match to TRBJ2-5. The length of the CDR3 is 16 residues. Germline V gene data show CDR1 as MNHEY and CDR2 as SVGAGI. The CDR3 coding sequence is TGTGCCAGCAGCCACCTAGAGCGGGGGGGAGGGGAGACCCAGTACTTC. Translation gives CASSHLERGGGETQYF.

This clonotype was observed a handful of times. The chain has TRBV7-2 and TRBJ2-5; tentatively, D is TRBD2 (6 bases). V lost 1 base and J 5 bases, leaving 14 bases between the germline ends. The CDR3 totals 15 residues. CDR1 is SGHTA and CDR2 is FQGNSA in the germline V gene. The CDR3 bases are TGTGCCAGCAGCTTAGTGGTCGCTGGGGGGGAGACCCAGTACTTC. This translates into CASSLVVAGGETQYF.

This clonotype occurred a few times. The chain combines TRBV20-1 with TRBJ2-1; D perhaps matches TRBD2 (6 bases). Germline CDR1 DFQATT, CDR2 SNEGSKA (reference sequence). Trimming cost V 6 bases and J 2 bases, with 8 bases left between them. The CDR3 has 12 residues. The CDR3 DNA sequence: TGCAGTGCCGGCGGGACCTACAATGAGCAGTTCTTC. This gives the protein CSAGGTYNEQFF.

This clonotype was counted once. The chain combines TRBV7-2 with TRBJ2-3; TRBD1 matches 8 bases. The CDR3 has 16 amino acids. Germline V gene lookup returns CDR1 SGHTA and CDR2 FQGNSA. V trimming: 4 bases; J trimming: 3 bases; junction bases outside the gene matches: 9. CDR3 amino acids: CASSSWTGSVTDTQYF. The CDR3 DNA is TGTGCCAGCAGCTCCTGGACAGGGAGCGTGACAGATACGCAGTATTTT.

The chain couples TRBV27 to TRBJ2-1, with 9 bases matching TRBD2. This CDR3 has 15 residues. CDR1 is MNHEY and CDR2 is SMNVEV in the germline V gene (reference sequence). V was pared by 3 bases and J by 7 bases, with 7 bases of the junction left unmatched. The CDR3 loop reads CASSFIAGGGNEQFF. The CDR3 DNA sequence: TGTGCCAGCAGTTTCATCGCGGGGGGGGGAAATGAGCAGTTCTTC.

The chain joins TRBV2 to TRBJ1-2; no clear D gene. V was pared by 8 bases and J by 4 bases, with 8 bases between. The CDR3 covers 11 residues. Germline V gene data show CDR1 as SNHLY and CDR2 as FYNNEI. Here the CDR3 reads CASDELYGYTF. CDR3 sequence (DNA): TGTGCCAGCGATGAACTCTATGGCTACACCTTC.

V usage is TRBV10-3 and J usage is TRBJ2-5, with TRBD2 as a possible D gene (7 bases). Germline CDR1 is ENHRY and CDR2 is SYGVKD. Trimming stripped 10 bases from V and 5 bases from J, with 26 bases between. CDR3 length equals 16 residues. The CDR3 sequence is CATLQGSGGTWETQYF. CDR3 DNA: TGTGCCACCCTCCAGGGTTCGGGGGGCACGTGGGAGACCCAGTACTTC.

The J gene is TRBJ2-1, the V gene TRBV27; no reliable D call. Trimming removed 1 base at V and 0 bases at J, with 7 bases between. The CDR3 runs 15 residues. From germline, CDR1 is MNHEY and CDR2 SMNVEV (reference sequence). This chain's CDR3 is CASSLYFSSYNEQFF. CDR3 nucleotide sequence: TGTGCCAGCAGTTTATATTTTAGCTCCTACAATGAGCAGTTCTTC.

The rearrangement joins TRBV5-1 to TRBJ2-1; D gene ambiguous. CDR1 and CDR2 (germline): SGHRS, YFSETQ. V was pared by 4 bases and J by 6 bases, with 11 bases between. This CDR3 has 13 amino acids. The CDR3 DNA reads TGCGCCAGCAGCCCCGGTCCTATCAATGAGCAGTTCTTC. It is translated as CASSPGPINEQFF.